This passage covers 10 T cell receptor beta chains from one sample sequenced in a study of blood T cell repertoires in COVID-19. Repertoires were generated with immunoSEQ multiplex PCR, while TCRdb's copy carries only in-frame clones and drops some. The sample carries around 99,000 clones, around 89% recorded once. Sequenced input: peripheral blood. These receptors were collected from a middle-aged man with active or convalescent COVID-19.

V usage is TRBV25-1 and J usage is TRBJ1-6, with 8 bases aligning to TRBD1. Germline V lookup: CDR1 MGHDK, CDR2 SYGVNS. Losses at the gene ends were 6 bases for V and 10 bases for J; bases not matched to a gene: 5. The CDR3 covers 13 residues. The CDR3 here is CASSPGQGSPLHF. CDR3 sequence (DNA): TGTGCCAGCAGCCCCGGACAGGGATCACCCCTCCACTTT.

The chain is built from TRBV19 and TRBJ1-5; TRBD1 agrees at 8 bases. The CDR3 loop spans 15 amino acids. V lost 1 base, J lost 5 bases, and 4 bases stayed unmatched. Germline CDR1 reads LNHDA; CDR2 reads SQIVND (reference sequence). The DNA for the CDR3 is TGTGCCAGTAGTATAGGTGGACAGGGTGATCAGCCCCAGCATTTT. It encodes CASSIGGQGDQPQHF.

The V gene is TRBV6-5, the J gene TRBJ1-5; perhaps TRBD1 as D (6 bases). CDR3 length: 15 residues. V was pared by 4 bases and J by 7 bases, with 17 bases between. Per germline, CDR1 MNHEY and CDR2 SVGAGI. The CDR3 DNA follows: TGTGCCAGCAGTTGGATACAGGGTGGAGAACAGCCCCAGCATTTT. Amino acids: CASSWIQGGEQPQHF.

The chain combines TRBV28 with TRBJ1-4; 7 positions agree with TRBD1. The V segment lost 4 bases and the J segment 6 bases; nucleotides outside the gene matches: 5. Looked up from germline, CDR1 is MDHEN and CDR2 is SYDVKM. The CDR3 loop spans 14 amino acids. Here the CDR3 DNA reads TGTGCCAGCAGTTCGGGACAGCAGCATGAAAAACTGTTTTTT. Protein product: CASSSGQQHEKLFF.

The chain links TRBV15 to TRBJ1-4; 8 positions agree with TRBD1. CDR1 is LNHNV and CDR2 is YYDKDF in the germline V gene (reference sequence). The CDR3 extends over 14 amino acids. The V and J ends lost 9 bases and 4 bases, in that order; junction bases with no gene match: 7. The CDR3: CATKGQGRNEKLFF. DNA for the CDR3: TGTGCCACAAAAGGACAGGGACGTAATGAAAAACTGTTTTTT.

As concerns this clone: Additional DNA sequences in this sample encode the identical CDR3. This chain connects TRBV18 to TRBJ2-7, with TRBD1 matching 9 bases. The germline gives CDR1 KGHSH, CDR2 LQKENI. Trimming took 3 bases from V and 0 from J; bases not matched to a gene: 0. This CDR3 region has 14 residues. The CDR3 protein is CASSPGQGSYEQYF. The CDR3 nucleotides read TGTGCCAGCTCACCGGGACAGGGCTCCTACGAGCAGTACTTC. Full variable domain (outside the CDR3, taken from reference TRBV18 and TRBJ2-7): NAGVMQNPRHLVRRRGQEARLRCSPMKGHSHVYWYRQLPEEGLKFMVYLQKENIIDESGMPKERFSAEFPKEGPSILRIQQVVRGDSAAYFCASSPGQGSYEQYFGPGTRLTVT.

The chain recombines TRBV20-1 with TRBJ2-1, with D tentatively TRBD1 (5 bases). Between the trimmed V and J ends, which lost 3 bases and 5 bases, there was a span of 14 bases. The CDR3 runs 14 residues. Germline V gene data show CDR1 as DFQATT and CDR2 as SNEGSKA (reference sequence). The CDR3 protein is CSASLVGHNNEQFF. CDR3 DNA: TGCAGTGCTAGTCTGGTGGGGCATAACAATGAGCAGTTCTTC.

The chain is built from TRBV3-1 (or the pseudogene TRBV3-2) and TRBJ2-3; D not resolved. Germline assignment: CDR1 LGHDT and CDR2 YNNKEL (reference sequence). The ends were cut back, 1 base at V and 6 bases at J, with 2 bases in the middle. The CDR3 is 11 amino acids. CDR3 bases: TGTGCCAGCAGCCAAGCGGATACGCAGTATTTT. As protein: CASSQADTQYF.

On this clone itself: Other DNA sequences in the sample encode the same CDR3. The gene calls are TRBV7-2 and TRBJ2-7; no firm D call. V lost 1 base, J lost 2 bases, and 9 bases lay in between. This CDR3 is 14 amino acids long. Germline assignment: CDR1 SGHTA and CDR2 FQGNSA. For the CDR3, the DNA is TGTGCCAGCAGCTTAGTAGGCGGTACCTACGAGCAGTACTTC. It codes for CASSLVGGTYEQYF.

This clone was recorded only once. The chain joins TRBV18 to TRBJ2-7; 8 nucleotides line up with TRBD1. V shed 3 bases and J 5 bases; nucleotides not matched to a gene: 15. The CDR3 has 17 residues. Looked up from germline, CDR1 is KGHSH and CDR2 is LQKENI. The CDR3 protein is CASSPPLRGTGPNEQYF. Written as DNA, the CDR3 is TGTGCCAGCTCACCTCCCCTCCGCGGGACAGGCCCCAACGAGCAGTACTTC. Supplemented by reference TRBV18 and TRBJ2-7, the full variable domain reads NAGVMQNPRHLVRRRGQEARLRCSPMKGHSHVYWYRQLPEEGLKFMVYLQKENIIDESGMPKERFSAEFPKEGPSILRIQQVVRGDSAAYFCASSPPLRGTGPNEQYFGPGTRLTVT.